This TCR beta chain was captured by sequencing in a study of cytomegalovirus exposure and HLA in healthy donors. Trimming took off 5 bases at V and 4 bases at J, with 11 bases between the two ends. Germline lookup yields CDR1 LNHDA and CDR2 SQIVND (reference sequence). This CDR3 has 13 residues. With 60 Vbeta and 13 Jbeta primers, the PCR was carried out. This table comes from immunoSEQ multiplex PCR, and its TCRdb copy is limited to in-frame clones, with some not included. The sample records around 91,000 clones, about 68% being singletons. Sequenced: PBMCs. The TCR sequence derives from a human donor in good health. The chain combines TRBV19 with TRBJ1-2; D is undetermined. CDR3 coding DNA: TGTGCCAGTAGTCCTCGAGATTTCTATGGCTACACCTTC. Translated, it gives CASSPRDFYGYTF.